These 10 T cell receptor beta chains were all obtained from the same sample, sequenced in a study of blood T cell repertoires in COVID-19. Only in-frame clones appear in the TCRdb table, and some are missing; sequencing was by immunoSEQ multiplex PCR. The table shows roughly 250,000 clones, with around 82% occurring only once. The material sequenced was peripheral blood. The receptors come from a woman of 80 years or more with active or convalescent COVID-19.

V and J are TRBV15 and TRBJ1-4; D is uncertain. Germline CDR1 reads LNHNV; CDR2 reads YYDKDF (reference sequence). The ends were cut back, 5 bases at V and 8 bases at J, with 18 bases in the middle. The CDR3 extends over 15 amino acids. CDR3 bases: TGTGCCACCAGCGGACCCAGGACCGGGAGGGAAAAACTGTTTTTT. Translating it yields CATSGPRTGREKLFF.

CDR3 in DNA: TGTGCCAGCAGTGCCGCTGGGGGGGCCGGGGAGCTGTTTTTT. It yields the protein CASSAAGGAGELFF. J is TRBJ2-2 and V is TRBV2; 7 bases are shared with TRBD2. Trimming removed 4 bases from V and 6 bases from J; junction bases left unmatched: 5. This CDR3 region has 14 residues. Germline assignment: CDR1 SNHLY and CDR2 FYNNEI. Combining the CDR3 with reference TRBV2 and TRBJ2-2 gives the whole variable domain EPEVTQTPSHQVTQMGQEVILRCVPISNHLYFYWYRQILGQKVEFLVSFYNNEISEKSEIFDDQFSVERPDGSNFTLKIRSTKLEDSAMYFCASSAAGGAGELFFGEGSRLTVL.

This chain's CDR3 is CASSLLRGRAGEQYF. In nucleotides, the CDR3 is TGTGCCAGCAGCTTACTGCGCGGGAGGGCCGGGGAGCAGTACTTC. The J gene is TRBJ2-7, the V gene TRBV7-9, with 9 bases identical to TRBD2. The CDR3 consists of 15 residues. Germline V gives CDR1 SEHNR, CDR2 FQNEAQ (reference sequence). V shed 2 bases, J shed 7 bases, and the junction held 9 bases outside the gene matches.

The chain has TRBV5-5 and TRBJ1-2, with D maybe TRBD1 (5 bases). V lost 1 base and J 4 bases, leaving 14 bases between the germline ends. This CDR3 has 15 amino acids. Looked up from germline, CDR1 is SGHKS and CDR2 is YYEKEE (reference sequence). DNA of the CDR3: TGTGCCAGCAGCTTGTCTGTGGGGGGGGGCTATGGCTACACCTTC. Its translation: CASSLSVGGGYGYTF.

The V and J genes are TRBV6-2 or TRBV6-3 and TRBJ1-1; D remains unclear. The CDR3 loop spans 13 amino acids. Trimming left V 2 bases short and J 4 bases short, with 8 bases between. Germline lookup yields CDR1 MNHEY and CDR2 SVGEGT. The CDR3 sequence: CASSYIRSTEAFF. In DNA form, the CDR3 reads TGTGCCAGCAGTTACATTCGGTCCACTGAAGCTTTCTTT.

The chain couples TRBV7-2 to TRBJ2-5; 10 bases fit TRBD2. V trimming: 5 bases; J trimming: 5 bases; junction bases outside the gene matches: 11. The CDR3 has 16 amino acids. The germline V gene has CDR1 SGHTA and CDR2 FQGNSA. The DNA for the CDR3 is TGTGCCAGCAGCCCAGGGGGTAGCGGGAGGACGGAGACCCAGTACTTC. Its translation is CASSPGGSGRTETQYF.

The V gene is TRBV15, the J gene TRBJ2-3; 12 positions match TRBD2. Trimming took 8 bases from V and 6 from J; bases not matched to a gene: 6. Germline values: CDR1 LNHNV, CDR2 YYDKDF (reference sequence). The CDR3 length is 14 residues. CDR3 amino acids: CATLAGGPGDTQYF. Here the CDR3 DNA reads TGTGCCACCCTAGCGGGAGGGCCGGGCGATACGCAGTATTTT.

This clone appeared a single time. The chain couples TRBV28 to TRBJ1-5; D not resolved. CDR3 length equals 14 residues. Germline V CDR1 and CDR2: MDHEN, SYDVKM. Trimming left V 5 bases short and J 6 bases short, with 14 bases between. The chain's CDR3 is CASSLRLSGQPQHF. The CDR3 nucleotides read TGTGCCAGCAGTCTCAGGCTTAGCGGTCAGCCCCAGCATTTT.

This clone was observed a single time. The V and J genes are TRBV9 and TRBJ2-1, with TRBD2 matching 14 bases. Germline lookup yields CDR1 SGDLS and CDR2 YYNGEE. Trimming removed 0 bases from V and 7 bases from J; junction bases left unmatched: 3. This CDR3 has 16 amino acids. The CDR3 DNA is TGTGCCAGCAGCGTAGCCGGGACTAGCGGGAGTAATGAGCAGTTCTTC. This sequence encodes CASSVAGTSGSNEQFF.

The rearrangement links TRBV6-5 to TRBJ2-7; 11 bases match TRBD2. V gave up 8 bases and J gave up 6 bases; unmatched junction bases: 12. Germline V gene lookup returns CDR1 MNHEY and CDR2 SVGAGI. This CDR3 region has 15 residues. This CDR3 reads CASLTSGSRLGEQYF. The CDR3 DNA sequence: TGTGCCAGCCTAACTAGCGGGAGTAGGTTGGGCGAGCAGTACTTC.